This entry lists 18 T cell receptor beta chains sequenced from one sample in a study of blood T cell repertoires in COVID-19. Measured with immunoSEQ multiplex PCR; TCRdb has only the in-frame clones, and not every one. The sample carries 130,000 to 150,000 clones, roughly 84% recorded once. Sequenced input: PBMCs or T cells enriched from blood (not recorded which). The receptors here all came from a woman aged 45-60 years who had been exposed to COVID-19.

The rearrangement links TRBV19 to TRBJ1-4; 9 nucleotides match TRBD1. V lost 5 bases to trimming and J lost 7 bases; unmatched junction nucleotides: 5. Germline loops: CDR1 LNHDA, CDR2 SQIVND (reference sequence). The length of the CDR3 is 14 residues. Written as DNA, the CDR3 is TGTGCCAGTAGTGCACAGGGGGCGCCTGAAAAACTGTTTTTT. Protein product: CASSAQGAPEKLFF.

The chain employs TRBV7-2 and TRBJ1-6, with D unclear. Trimming stripped 5 bases from V and 8 bases from J, with 10 bases between. The CDR3 is made up of 13 amino acids. The V gene's germline CDR1 is SGHTA and CDR2 FQGNSA. The CDR3 spells CASSPFGDSPLHF. The CDR3 DNA is TGTGCCAGCAGCCCCTTCGGGGATTCACCCCTCCACTTT.

The rearrangement uses TRBV5-6 and TRBJ2-7; D is unresolved. The CDR3 has 12 amino acids. V lost 0 bases, J lost 2 bases, and 3 bases lay in between. Germline V gene sequence: CDR1 SGHDT, CDR2 YYEEEE. Written as DNA, the CDR3 is TGTGCCAGCAGCTTGGCGGCCTACGAGCAGTACTTC. This gives the protein CASSLAAYEQYF. Full variable domain (rest looked up from reference TRBV5-6 and TRBJ2-7): DAGVTQSPTHLIKTRGQQVTLRCSPKSGHDTVSWYQQALGQGPQFIFQYYEEEERQRGNFPDRFSGHQFPNYSSELNVNALLLGDSALYLCASSLAAYEQYFGPGTRLTVT.

V and J are TRBV4-3 and TRBJ2-1; 7 nucleotides line up with TRBD2. CDR3 size: 16 residues. From germline, CDR1 is LGHNA and CDR2 YSLEER. Trimming cost V 1 base and J 3 bases; bases outside gene matches: 6. CDR3 sequence reads: CASSQGGASGYNEQFF. CDR3 coding DNA: TGCGCCAGCAGCCAAGGTGGGGCTAGCGGCTACAATGAGCAGTTCTTC.

This clone was seen more than once but under ten times. Distinct nucleotide sequences in the sample also encode this CDR3. The chain uses TRBV27 and TRBJ1-1; perhaps TRBD1 as D (6 bases). Looked up from germline, CDR1 is MNHEY and CDR2 is SMNVEV (reference sequence). This CDR3 is built from 14 residues. Trimming stripped 0 bases from V and 5 bases from J, with 10 bases between. CDR3 sequence: CASSLSQGRTEAFF. The DNA for the CDR3 is TGTGCCAGCAGTTTATCTCAGGGGCGGACTGAAGCTTTCTTT.

This clone has a single count. This chain joins TRBV24-1 and TRBJ2-7; 7 nucleotides align to TRBD2. Germline V gene lookup returns CDR1 KGHDR and CDR2 SFDVKD. Trimming at V came to 3 bases and at J to 3 bases, leaving 10 bases not matched to a gene. The CDR3 contains 16 residues. CDR3 nucleotides: TGTGCCACCAGTGATGGACCGGGACTACCACTCTACGAGCAGTACTTC. Its protein is CATSDGPGLPLYEQYF.

This chain joins TRBV7-9 and TRBJ2-7, with a weak D call TRBD2 (7 bases). This CDR3 comprises 15 residues. Looked up from germline, CDR1 is SEHNR and CDR2 is FQNEAQ (reference sequence). Trimming removed 1 base from V and 3 bases from J, with 13 bases in between. The DNA for the CDR3 is TGTGCCAGCAGCTTAGTGTCGGGGGGCCACTACGAGCAGTACTTC. It is translated as CASSLVSGGHYEQYF.

This clone was detected a few times. The DNA for the CDR3 is TGCGCCAGCAGCCCTCACACCGGACAGTCCTATGGCTACACCTTC. This sequence encodes CASSPHTGQSYGYTF. This sequence joins TRBV4-1 and TRBJ1-2, with D possibly matching TRBD1 (6 bases). The CDR3 consists of 15 residues. Per germline, CDR1 MGHRA and CDR2 YSYEKL. V was pared by 4 bases and J by 4 bases, with 16 bases between.

The chain carries TRBV6-5 and TRBJ1-2; D uncertain. The CDR3 has 13 residues. Germline CDR1 MNHEY, CDR2 SVGAGI. Trimming shortened V by 10 bases and J by 3 bases, and 15 bases separated the two germline ends. In nucleotides, the CDR3 is TGTGCCAACAAAATTTCAGGTTACTATGGCTACACCTTC. This translates into CANKISGYYGYTF.

The chain has TRBV27 and TRBJ1-3; the D is unclear. The germline V gene encodes CDR1 MNHEY and CDR2 SMNVEV (reference sequence). This CDR3 has 13 residues. The V gene lost 5 bases and the J gene lost 4 bases, with 9 bases spanning the gap. CDR3: CASSREGGNTIYF. The CDR3 nucleotides are TGTGCCAGCAGTCGGGAAGGGGGAAACACCATATATTTT.

The rearrangement joins TRBV6-5 to TRBJ1-1; no definite D call. This CDR3 has 11 amino acids. Germline V gives CDR1 MNHEY, CDR2 SVGAGI. Trimming removed 6 bases from V and 5 bases from J, with 7 bases in between. DNA of the CDR3: TGTGCCAGCAGGAGAGATACTGAAGCTTTCTTT. This translates into CASRRDTEAFF.

The chain employs TRBV6-2 or TRBV6-3 and TRBJ1-5; the D gene is possibly TRBD1 (6 bases). The ends were cut back, 2 bases at V and 11 bases at J, with 13 bases in the middle. The CDR3 contains 13 residues. The germline CDR1 and CDR2 sequences are MNHEY and SVGEGT. The DNA of the CDR3 is TGTGCCAGCAGTTACCAGGGGCCAGGAGCCCAGCATTTT. This sequence encodes CASSYQGPGAQHF.

This chain joins TRBV7-9 and TRBJ2-3; 12 nucleotides match TRBD2. Per germline, CDR1 SEHNR and CDR2 FQNEAQ (reference sequence). The J segment lost 4 bases and the V segment lost 5 bases, leaving 4 bases of the junction unmatched. The CDR3 consists of 15 residues. The CDR3 nucleotides read TGTGCCAGCAGCCCTAGCGGGGGGGCCCCAGATACGCAGTATTTT. Translated: CASSPSGGAPDTQYF.

The V and J genes are TRBV19 and TRBJ2-1; D is ambiguous. Germline V gene lookup returns CDR1 LNHDA and CDR2 SQIVND (reference sequence). V lost 6 bases and J lost 7, with 7 bases in between. This CDR3 is 11 amino acids long. This CDR3 reads CASRMTNEQFF. CDR3 DNA sequence: TGTGCCAGTAGGATGACTAATGAGCAGTTCTTC.

This chain joins TRBV15 and TRBJ2-1; D is unclear. Trimming shortened V by 7 bases and J by 8 bases, and 12 bases separated the two germline ends. CDR1 and CDR2 (germline): LNHNV, YYDKDF (reference sequence). CDR3 size: 12 residues. CDR3 loop: CATNHEAHEQFF. The CDR3 DNA sequence: TGTGCCACCAATCACGAGGCCCATGAGCAGTTCTTC.

The chain carries TRBV2 and TRBJ2-2; D is uncertain. Trimming cost V 7 bases and J 1 base, with 4 bases left between them. The CDR3 has 12 residues. Germline CDR1 is SNHLY and CDR2 is FYNNEI. CDR3 nucleotide sequence: TGTGCCAGCATCTTGAACACCGGGGAGCTGTTTTTT. Protein: CASILNTGELFF.

This clone was recorded only once. V and J are TRBV11-2 and TRBJ2-6; D may be TRBD1 (5 bases). The CDR3 runs 15 residues. From germline, CDR1 is SGHAT and CDR2 FQNNGV. V lost 2 bases and J 0 bases, leaving 5 bases between the germline ends. CDR3 sequence reads: CASSLQGSGANVLTF. The CDR3 bases are TGTGCCAGCAGCTTACAGGGCTCTGGGGCCAACGTCCTGACTTTC.

The CDR3 DNA follows: TGTGCCAGCAGCGTGTCGAGGGTGGGGGAAAAACTGTTTTTT. Translating gives CASSVSRVGEKLFF. V usage is TRBV9 and J usage is TRBJ1-4; D gene unclear. CDR1 and CDR2 (germline): SGDLS, YYNGEE. The CDR3 length is 14 residues. The germline V and J ends were trimmed by 2 bases and 8 bases, with 13 bases remaining between them.